The clone carrying this T cell receptor (beta chain) was recorded a few times. Since all of the isolated RNA was reverse transcribed, expressed TCRB transcripts were what got sequenced. TCRdb's table, derived via immunoSEQ multiplex PCR, lists solely in-frame clones and lacks some. This table has 350,000 to 450,000 clones, over 12% appearing once. The data belong to a study of beta chain features in type 1 diabetes. The CDR3 totals 15 residues. V lost 5 bases to trimming and J lost 6 bases, with 22 bases between them. The germline V gene has CDR1 SQVTM and CDR2 ANQGSEA. The V and J genes are TRBV29-1 and TRBJ1-1, with D tentatively TRBD1 (6 bases). The sequence came from a woman between 18 and 30 years old in good health. Specimen: naive CD4+ T cells from blood. CDR3 bases: TGCAGCGTTATTTATCAGGGGAGTCGAAGGCCTGAAGCTTTCTTT. Translation: CSVIYQGSRRPEAFF.